This T cell receptor (beta chain) is drawn from a study of blood T cell repertoires in COVID-19. Study summary: Both acute and convalescent COVID-19 samples were obtained from the United States, Italy and Spain. Nucleic acid was either cDNA or gDNA, and it came from T cells, B-cell-depleted T cells, or PBMCs.

The data were produced by immunoSEQ multiplex PCR, yet TCRdb's version contains in-frame clones alone and is incomplete. The table shows roughly 190,000 clones, with approximately 84% occurring only once. The TCR originated in a human donor with acute or convalescent COVID-19. The donor label of this sample is uncertain. Material for sequencing was peripheral blood.

CDR3 DNA sequence: TGTGCCAGCAGCTTAGGGTGGCCAGGGAGCACAGATACGCAGTATTTT. Its translation is CASSLGWPGSTDTQYF. The chain recombines TRBV11-2 with TRBJ2-3; a weak D match, TRBD1 (5 bases). CDR3 size: 16 residues. Trimming pared 1 base from V and 0 bases from J, leaving 11 bases between. Per the germline V gene, CDR1 is SGHAT and CDR2 is FQNNGV.